This T cell receptor beta chain came from a study of shared clonotypes between healthy human individuals. Background on the study: Each donor had three CD4 naive, three CD4 memory, two CD8 naive and one CD8 memory plate. Study outcomes and limitations: What rarefaction showed was incomplete sorted-subset sequencing despite large depth.

Produced via immunoSEQ multiplex PCR; TCRdb's table is partial and in-frame only. The table has about 2 million clones, roughly 94% seen once; the top ten hold less than 1.5%. Terminally differentiated effector memory CD45RA+ cells were excluded by CCR7 positive selection of CD45RO-negative cells. This clone has more than one count but fewer than ten. Antigen: not known. The same CDR3 also results from other DNA sequences found in this sample. The germline V and J ends were trimmed by 6 bases and 5 bases, with 7 bases remaining between them. CDR1 is SQVTM, CDR2 ANQGSEA, per germline. The CDR3 runs 11 residues.

J is TRBJ2-2 and V is TRBV29-1, with TRBD1 as a possible D gene (6 bases). This receptor was taken from a man aged 18 to 30 in good health. The sequenced sample consisted of naive CD8+ T cells sorted from blood. CDR3 bases: TGCAGCGTGGACAGAACCGGGGAGCTGTTTTTT. This codes for CSVDRTGELFF.